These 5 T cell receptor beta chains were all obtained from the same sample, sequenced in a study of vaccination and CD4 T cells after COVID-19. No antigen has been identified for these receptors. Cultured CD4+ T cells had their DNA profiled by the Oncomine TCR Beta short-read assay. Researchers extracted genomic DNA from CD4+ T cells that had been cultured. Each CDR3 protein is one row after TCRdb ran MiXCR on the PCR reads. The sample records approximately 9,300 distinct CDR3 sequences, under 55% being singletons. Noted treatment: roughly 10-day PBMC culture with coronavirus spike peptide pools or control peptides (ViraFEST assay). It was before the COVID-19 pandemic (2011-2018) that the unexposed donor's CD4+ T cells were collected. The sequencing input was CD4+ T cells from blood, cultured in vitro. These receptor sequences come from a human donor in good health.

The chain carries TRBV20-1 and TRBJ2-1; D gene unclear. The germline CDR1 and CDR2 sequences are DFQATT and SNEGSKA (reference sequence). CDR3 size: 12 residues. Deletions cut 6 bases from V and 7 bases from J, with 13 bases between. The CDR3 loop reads CSATWRGNEQFF. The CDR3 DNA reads TGCAGTGCCACATGGCGAGGAAATGAGCAGTTCTTC.

CDR3 bases: TGCAGTGCTAGAGATACACCAGGGTTCAATCAGCCCCAGCATTTT. Its protein is CSARDTPGFNQPQHF. This chain links TRBV20-1 with TRBJ1-5, with D possibly matching TRBD1 (5 bases). Germline V gene lookup returns CDR1 DFQATT and CDR2 SNEGSKA (reference sequence). This CDR3 is built from 15 residues. V lost 0 bases and J 3 bases, leaving 12 bases between the germline ends.

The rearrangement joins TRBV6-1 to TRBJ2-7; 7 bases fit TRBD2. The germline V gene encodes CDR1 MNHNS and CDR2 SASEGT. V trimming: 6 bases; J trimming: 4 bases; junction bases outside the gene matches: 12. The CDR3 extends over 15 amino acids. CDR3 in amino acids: CASSFLSGGSYEQYF. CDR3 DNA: TGTGCCAGCAGCTTCCTAAGTGGCGGGAGTTACGAGCAGTACTTC.

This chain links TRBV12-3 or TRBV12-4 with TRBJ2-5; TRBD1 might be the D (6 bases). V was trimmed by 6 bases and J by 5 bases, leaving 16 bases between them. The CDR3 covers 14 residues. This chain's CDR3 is CASRRLQGRETQYF. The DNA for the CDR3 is TGTGCCAGCAGAAGACTACAGGGTCGGGAGACCCAGTACTTC.

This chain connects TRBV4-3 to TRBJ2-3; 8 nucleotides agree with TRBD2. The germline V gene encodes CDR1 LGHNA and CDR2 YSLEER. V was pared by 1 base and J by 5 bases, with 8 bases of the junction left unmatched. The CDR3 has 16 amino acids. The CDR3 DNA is TGCGCCAGCAGCCAAGCGCCTAGCGGGCGAGTAGATACGCAGTATTTT. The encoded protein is CASSQAPSGRVDTQYF.